This T cell receptor (beta chain) was identified in a study of blood T cell repertoires in COVID-19. Study summary: Acute and convalescent COVID-19 samples came from the United States, Italy and Spain.

Authors' processing steps: Reference gene primer amplification yielded estimated nucleated cell counts. Using immunoSEQ multiplex PCR, the repertoire was profiled, and TCRdb retains in-frame clones only, with some absent. Clone size and V and J calls were adopted from that table, with D and trimming inferred from the DNA. The sample lists about 77,000 clones; around four fifths were seen once. Germline values: CDR1 SGHRS, CDR2 YFSETQ. The CDR3 runs 15 residues. V lost 5 bases and J lost 1, with 12 bases in between. Sequencing was carried out using peripheral blood. This TCR derives from a man aged 55-75 years with acute or convalescent COVID-19. The chain links TRBV5-1 to TRBJ2-2; D uncertain. The CDR3 is CASRPTTGNTGELFF. As DNA, the CDR3 is TGCGCCAGCAGACCAACCACCGGGAACACCGGGGAGCTGTTTTTT.